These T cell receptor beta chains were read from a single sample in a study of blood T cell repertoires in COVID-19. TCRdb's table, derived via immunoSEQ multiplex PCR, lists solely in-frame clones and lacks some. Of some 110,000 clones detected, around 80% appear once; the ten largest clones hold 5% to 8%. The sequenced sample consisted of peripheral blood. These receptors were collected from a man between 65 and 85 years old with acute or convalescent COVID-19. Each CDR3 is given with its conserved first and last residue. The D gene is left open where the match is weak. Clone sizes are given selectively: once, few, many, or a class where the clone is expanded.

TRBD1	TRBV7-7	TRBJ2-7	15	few	CASSLRTGSSYEQYF	TGTGCCAGCAGCCTCAGGACAGGGAGCTCCTACGAGCAGTACTTC
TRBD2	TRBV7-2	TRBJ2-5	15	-	CASRSAGAAGSSQYF	TGTGCCAGCAGATCAGCGGGAGCGGCAGGATCATCCCAGTACTTC
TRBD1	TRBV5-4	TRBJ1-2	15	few	CASSERDRPLTGYTF	TGTGCCAGCAGCGAACGGGACAGGCCGCTTACTGGCTACACCTTC
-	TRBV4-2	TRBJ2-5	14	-	CASSLGVVQETQYF	TGTGCCAGCAGCCTGGGCGTAGTTCAAGAGACCCAGTACTTC
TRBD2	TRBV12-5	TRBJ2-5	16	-	CASGFGASGGRETQYF	TGTGCTAGTGGTTTTGGGGCTAGCGGGGGAAGAGAGACCCAGTACTTC
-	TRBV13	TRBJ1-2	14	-	CASSLTGRDYGYTF	TGTGCCAGCAGCTTAACCGGGAGGGACTATGGCTACACCTTC
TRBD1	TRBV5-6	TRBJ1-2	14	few	CASSPWTGSYGYTF	TGTGCCAGCAGCCCCTGGACAGGGAGCTATGGCTACACCTTC
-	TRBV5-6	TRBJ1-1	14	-	CASSLENMNTEAFF	TGTGCCAGCAGCTTGGAGAACATGAACACTGAAGCTTTCTTT
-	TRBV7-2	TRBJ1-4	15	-	CASSLAGPANEKLFF	TGTGCCAGCAGCTTAGCTGGGCCAGCTAATGAAAAACTGTTTTTT
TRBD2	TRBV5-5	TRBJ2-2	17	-	CASSLPGLAVNTGELFF	TGTGCCAGCAGCCTGCCGGGACTAGCGGTAAACACCGGGGAGCTGTTTTTT
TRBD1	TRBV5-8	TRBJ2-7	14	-	CASSVGQGGYEQYF	TGTGCCAGCAGCGTCGGACAGGGAGGCTACGAGCAGTACTTC
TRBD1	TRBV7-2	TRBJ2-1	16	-	CASRRARGQGGNEQFF	TGTGCCAGCAGACGCGCCCGGGGACAGGGAGGGAATGAGCAGTTCTTC
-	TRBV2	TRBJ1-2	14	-	CASSTRGSNYGYTF	TGTGCCAGCAGTACCAGGGGTTCCAACTATGGCTACACCTTC
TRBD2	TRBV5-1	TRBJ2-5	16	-	CASSLVLAGAQETQYF	TGCGCCAGCAGCTTGGTTCTAGCGGGGGCCCAAGAGACCCAGTACTTC
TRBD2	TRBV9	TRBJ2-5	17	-	CASSVEIAGPEQETQYF	TGTGCCAGCAGCGTAGAGATAGCGGGGCCCGAGCAAGAGACCCAGTACTTC
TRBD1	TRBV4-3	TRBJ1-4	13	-	CASSQGRGQKLFF	TGCGCCAGCAGCCAAGGCAGGGGGCAAAAACTGTTTTTT
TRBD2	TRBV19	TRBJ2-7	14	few	CASKGTSDAYEQYF	TGTGCCAGTAAAGGGACTAGCGACGCCTACGAGCAGTACTTC
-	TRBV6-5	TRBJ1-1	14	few	CASRLGQRNTEAFF	TGTGCCAGCAGACTTGGACAGCGGAACACTGAAGCTTTCTTT
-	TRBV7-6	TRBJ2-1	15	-	CASSDPPRRDNEQFF	TGTGCCAGCAGCGACCCTCCTCGGCGGGACAATGAGCAGTTCTTC
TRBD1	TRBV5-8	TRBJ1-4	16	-	CASSSGQGASNEKLFF	TGTGCCAGCAGCTCCGGACAGGGGGCCTCTAATGAAAAACTGTTTTTT
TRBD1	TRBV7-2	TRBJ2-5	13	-	CASRSGQGETQYF	TGTGCCAGCAGGTCGGGACAGGGTGAGACCCAGTACTTC
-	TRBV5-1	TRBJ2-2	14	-	CASSAYRDTGELFF	TGCGCCAGCAGCGCATACCGGGACACCGGGGAGCTGTTTTTT
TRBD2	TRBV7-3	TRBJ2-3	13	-	CASSREATDTQYF	TGTGCCAGCAGCCGGGAGGCCACAGATACGCAGTATTTT
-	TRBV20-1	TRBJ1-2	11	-	CSAYIINGYTF	TGCAGTGCTTACATAATAAATGGCTACACCTTC
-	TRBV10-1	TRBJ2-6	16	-	CASSDCVSSGANVLTF	TGCGCCAGCAGTGATTGTGTATCCTCTGGGGCCAACGTCCTGACTTTC
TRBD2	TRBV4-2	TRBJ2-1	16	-	CASSHLSGNSYNEQFF	TGTGCCAGCAGCCATCTTAGCGGGAACTCCTACAATGAGCAGTTCTTC
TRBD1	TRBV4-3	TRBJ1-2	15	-	CASSQGRGVNYGYTF	TGCGCCAGCAGCCAAGGCAGGGGGGTTAACTATGGCTACACCTTC
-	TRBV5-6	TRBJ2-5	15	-	CASSRNGAWEETQYF	TGTGCCAGCAGCCGCAATGGGGCGTGGGAAGAGACCCAGTACTTC
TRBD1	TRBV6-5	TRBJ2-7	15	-	CASSYSGQENYEQYF	TGTGCCAGCAGTTACTCGGGACAGGAAAACTACGAGCAGTACTTC
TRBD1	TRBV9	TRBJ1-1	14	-	CASSVSGTGEEAFF	TGTGCCAGCAGCGTGTCCGGGACAGGGGAGGAAGCTTTCTTT
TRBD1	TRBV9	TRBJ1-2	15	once	CASSAGTGSVSGYTF	TGTGCCAGCAGTGCCGGGACAGGGTCGGTCTCTGGCTACACCTTC
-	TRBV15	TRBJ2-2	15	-	CATSREAGLAGELFF	TGTGCCACCAGCAGAGAGGCAGGGCTGGCCGGGGAGCTGTTTTTT
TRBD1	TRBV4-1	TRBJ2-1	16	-	CASSQGTDREYNEQFF	TGCGCCAGCAGCCAAGGGACGGACAGGGAGTACAATGAGCAGTTCTTC
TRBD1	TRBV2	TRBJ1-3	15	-	CASRSGQSSGNTIYF	TGTGCCAGCCGGTCGGGACAGAGCTCTGGAAACACCATATATTTT
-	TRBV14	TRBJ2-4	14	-	CASSQGPGVHIQYF	TGTGCCAGCAGCCAAGGACCGGGAGTTCACATTCAGTACTTC
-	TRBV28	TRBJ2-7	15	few	CASSLYQGTSYEQYF	TGTGCCAGCAGTTTATATCAGGGGACCTCCTACGAGCAGTACTTC
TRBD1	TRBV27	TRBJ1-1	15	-	CASSLTRQGDTEAFF	TGTGCCAGCAGTCTAACAAGACAGGGGGACACTGAAGCTTTCTTT
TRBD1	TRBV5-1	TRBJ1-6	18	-	CASSLEPTGGGSNSPLHF	TGCGCCAGCAGCTTGGAGCCGACAGGGGGCGGAAGTAATTCACCCCTCCACTTT
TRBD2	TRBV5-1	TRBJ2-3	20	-	CASSLAPTSGGVLATDTQYF	TGCGCCAGCAGCTTGGCCCCTACTAGCGGGGGGGTCCTGGCCACAGATACGCAGTATTTT
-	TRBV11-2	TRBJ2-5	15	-	CASSLVIAVQETQYF	TGTGCCAGCAGCTTAGTCATTGCGGTCCAAGAGACCCAGTACTTC